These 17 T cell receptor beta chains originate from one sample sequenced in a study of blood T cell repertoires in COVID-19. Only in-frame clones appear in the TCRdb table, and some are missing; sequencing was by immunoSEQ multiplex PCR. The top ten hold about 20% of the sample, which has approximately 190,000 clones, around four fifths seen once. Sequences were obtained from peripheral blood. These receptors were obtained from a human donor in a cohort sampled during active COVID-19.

The CDR3 reads CASSYQTSGYANTGELFF. CDR3 sequence (DNA): TGTGCCAGCAGTTACCAGACTAGCGGGTACGCGAACACCGGGGAGCTGTTTTTT. V and J are TRBV6-2 or TRBV6-3 and TRBJ2-2; 10 bases are shared with TRBD2. CDR1 MNHEY and CDR2 SVGEGT come from the germline V gene. J gave up 0 bases and V 2 bases, and 6 bases lay outside the gene matches. CDR3 length: 18 amino acids.

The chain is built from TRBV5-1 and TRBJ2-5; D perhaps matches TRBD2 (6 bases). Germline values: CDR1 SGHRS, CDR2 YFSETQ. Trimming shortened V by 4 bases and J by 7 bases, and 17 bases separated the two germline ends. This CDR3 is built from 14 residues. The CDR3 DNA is TGCGCCAGCAGCAGTTGGGGGGTTGAGGGGACCCAGTACTTC. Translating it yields CASSSWGVEGTQYF.

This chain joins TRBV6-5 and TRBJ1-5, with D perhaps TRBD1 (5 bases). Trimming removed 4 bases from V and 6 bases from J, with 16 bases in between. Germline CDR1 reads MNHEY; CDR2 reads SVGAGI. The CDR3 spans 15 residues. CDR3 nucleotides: TGTGCCAGCAGTTCCCTGGGGGAGGGAAGTCAGCCCCAGCATTTT. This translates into CASSSLGEGSQPQHF.

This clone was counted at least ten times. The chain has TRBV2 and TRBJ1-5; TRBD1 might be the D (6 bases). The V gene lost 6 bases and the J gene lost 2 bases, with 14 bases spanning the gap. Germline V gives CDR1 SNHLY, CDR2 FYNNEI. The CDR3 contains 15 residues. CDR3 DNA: TGTGCCAGCAGGGCAGGGGAGGGAGGCAATCAGCCCCAGCATTTT. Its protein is CASRAGEGGNQPQHF.

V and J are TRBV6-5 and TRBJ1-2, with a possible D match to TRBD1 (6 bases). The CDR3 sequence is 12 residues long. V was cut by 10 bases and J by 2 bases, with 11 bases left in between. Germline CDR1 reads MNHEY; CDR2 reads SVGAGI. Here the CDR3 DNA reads TGTGCCACGTCCCAGGGGAACTATGGCTACACCTTC. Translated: CATSQGNYGYTF.

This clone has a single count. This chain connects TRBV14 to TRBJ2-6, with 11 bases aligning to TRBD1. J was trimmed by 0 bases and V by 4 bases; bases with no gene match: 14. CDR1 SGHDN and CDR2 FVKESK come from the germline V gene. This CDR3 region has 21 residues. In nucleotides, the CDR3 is TGTGCCAGCAGCCGGTACCGGGACAGGGGGACTTCTTTCTCTGGGGCCAACGTCCTGACTTTC. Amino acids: CASSRYRDRGTSFSGANVLTF.

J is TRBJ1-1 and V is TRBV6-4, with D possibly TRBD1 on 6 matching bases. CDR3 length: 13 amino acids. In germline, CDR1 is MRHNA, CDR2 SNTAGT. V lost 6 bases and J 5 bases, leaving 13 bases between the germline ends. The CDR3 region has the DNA TGTGCCAGCAGGCGGACAGTGGAAACTGAAGCTTTCTTT. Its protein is CASRRTVETEAFF.

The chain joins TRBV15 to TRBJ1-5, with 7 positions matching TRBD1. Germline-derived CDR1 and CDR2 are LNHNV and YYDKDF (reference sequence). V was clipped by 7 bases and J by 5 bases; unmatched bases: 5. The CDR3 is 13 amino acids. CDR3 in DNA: TGTGCCACCACCGCCGACAGGGATCAGCCCCAGCATTTT. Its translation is CATTADRDQPQHF.

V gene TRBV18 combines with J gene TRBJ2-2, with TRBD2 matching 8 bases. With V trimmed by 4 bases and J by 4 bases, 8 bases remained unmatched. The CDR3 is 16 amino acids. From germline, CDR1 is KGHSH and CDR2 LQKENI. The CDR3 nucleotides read TGTGCCAGCTCACAAAGGCTAGCGGGTCTCACCGGGGAGCTGTTTTTT. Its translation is CASSQRLAGLTGELFF.

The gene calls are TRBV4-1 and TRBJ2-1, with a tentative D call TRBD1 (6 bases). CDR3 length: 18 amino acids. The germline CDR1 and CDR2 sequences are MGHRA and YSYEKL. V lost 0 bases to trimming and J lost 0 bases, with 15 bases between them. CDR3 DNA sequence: TGCGCCAGCAGCCAAGAATCCCCTCAGGGGAGCTCCTACAATGAGCAGTTCTTC. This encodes CASSQESPQGSSYNEQFF.

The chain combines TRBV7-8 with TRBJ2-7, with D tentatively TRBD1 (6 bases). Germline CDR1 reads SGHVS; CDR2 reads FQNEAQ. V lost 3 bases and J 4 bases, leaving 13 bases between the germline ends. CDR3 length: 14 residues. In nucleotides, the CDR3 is TGTGCCAGCAGCTTCCAACAGGGTTCTTACGAGCAGTACGTC. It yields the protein CASSFQQGSYEQYV.

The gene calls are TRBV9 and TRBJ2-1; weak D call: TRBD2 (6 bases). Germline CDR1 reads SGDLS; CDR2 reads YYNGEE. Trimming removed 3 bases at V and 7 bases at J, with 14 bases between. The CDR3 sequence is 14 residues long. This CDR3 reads CASSAGTRGNEQFF. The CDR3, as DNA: TGTGCCAGCAGCGCCGGGACCCGGGGGAATGAGCAGTTCTTC.

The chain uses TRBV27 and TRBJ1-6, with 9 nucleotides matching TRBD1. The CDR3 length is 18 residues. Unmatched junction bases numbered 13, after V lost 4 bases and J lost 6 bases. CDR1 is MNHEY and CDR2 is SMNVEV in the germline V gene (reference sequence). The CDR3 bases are TGTGCCAGCAGTTCACAGGGGGCATTTGCTGTTGTTAATTCACCCCTCCACTTT. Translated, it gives CASSSQGAFAVVNSPLHF.

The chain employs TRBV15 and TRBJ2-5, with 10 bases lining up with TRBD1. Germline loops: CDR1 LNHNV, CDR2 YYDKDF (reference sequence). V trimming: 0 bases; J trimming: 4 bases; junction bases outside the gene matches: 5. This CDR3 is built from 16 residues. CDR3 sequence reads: CATSRDRQGASETQYF. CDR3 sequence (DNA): TGTGCCACCAGCAGAGATCGACAGGGGGCATCAGAGACCCAGTACTTC.

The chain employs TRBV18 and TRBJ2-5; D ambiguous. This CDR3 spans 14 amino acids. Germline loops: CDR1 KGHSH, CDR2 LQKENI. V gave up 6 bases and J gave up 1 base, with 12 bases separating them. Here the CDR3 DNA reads TGTGCCAGCTCGCGACCAGGTAGCCAAGAGACCCAGTACTTC. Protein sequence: CASSRPGSQETQYF. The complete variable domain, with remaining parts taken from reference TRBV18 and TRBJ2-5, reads NAGVMQNPRHLVRRRGQEARLRCSPMKGHSHVYWYRQLPEEGLKFMVYLQKENIIDESGMPKERFSAEFPKEGPSILRIQQVVRGDSAAYFCASSRPGSQETQYFGPGTRLLVL.

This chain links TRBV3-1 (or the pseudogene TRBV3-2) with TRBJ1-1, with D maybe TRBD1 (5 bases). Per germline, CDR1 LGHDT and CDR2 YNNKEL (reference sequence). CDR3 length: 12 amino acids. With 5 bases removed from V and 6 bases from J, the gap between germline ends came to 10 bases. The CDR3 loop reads CASSDPGAEAFF. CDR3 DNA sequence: TGTGCCAGCAGCGACCCGGGGGCTGAAGCTTTCTTT.

The CDR3 coding sequence is TGTGCCAGCAGCGTAGGAGGCCATGGCTACACCTTC. Its translation is CASSVGGHGYTF. The chain couples TRBV9 to TRBJ1-2; D call uncertain. Germline V gene lookup returns CDR1 SGDLS and CDR2 YYNGEE. This CDR3 has 12 amino acids. Trimming removed 0 bases from V and 6 bases from J, with 6 bases in between.